This TCR beta chain emerged from a study of blood T cell repertoires in COVID-19. Across the study: T cells, B-cell-depleted T cells, or PBMCs provided the cDNA or gDNA that served as material.

This CDR3 spans 11 amino acids. V dropped 4 bases and J dropped 4 bases, with 5 bases sitting between them. CDR1 is SQVTM and CDR2 is ANQGSEA in the germline V gene. In the authors' methods: Amplification from reference gene primers served as the basis for estimated nucleated cell counts. Repertoires were generated with immunoSEQ multiplex PCR, while TCRdb's copy carries only in-frame clones and drops some. The V and J calls and clone size are taken from that table; D and trimming were inferred from the DNA. The sample has roughly 170,000 clones; less than 85% are singletons. The chain has TRBV29-1 and TRBJ2-1; no definite D call. Sample: peripheral blood. This TCR was recovered from an elderly woman with acute or convalescent COVID-19. The CDR3 spells CSVGVYNEQFF. The DNA of the CDR3 is TGCAGCGTTGGAGTATACAATGAGCAGTTCTTC.